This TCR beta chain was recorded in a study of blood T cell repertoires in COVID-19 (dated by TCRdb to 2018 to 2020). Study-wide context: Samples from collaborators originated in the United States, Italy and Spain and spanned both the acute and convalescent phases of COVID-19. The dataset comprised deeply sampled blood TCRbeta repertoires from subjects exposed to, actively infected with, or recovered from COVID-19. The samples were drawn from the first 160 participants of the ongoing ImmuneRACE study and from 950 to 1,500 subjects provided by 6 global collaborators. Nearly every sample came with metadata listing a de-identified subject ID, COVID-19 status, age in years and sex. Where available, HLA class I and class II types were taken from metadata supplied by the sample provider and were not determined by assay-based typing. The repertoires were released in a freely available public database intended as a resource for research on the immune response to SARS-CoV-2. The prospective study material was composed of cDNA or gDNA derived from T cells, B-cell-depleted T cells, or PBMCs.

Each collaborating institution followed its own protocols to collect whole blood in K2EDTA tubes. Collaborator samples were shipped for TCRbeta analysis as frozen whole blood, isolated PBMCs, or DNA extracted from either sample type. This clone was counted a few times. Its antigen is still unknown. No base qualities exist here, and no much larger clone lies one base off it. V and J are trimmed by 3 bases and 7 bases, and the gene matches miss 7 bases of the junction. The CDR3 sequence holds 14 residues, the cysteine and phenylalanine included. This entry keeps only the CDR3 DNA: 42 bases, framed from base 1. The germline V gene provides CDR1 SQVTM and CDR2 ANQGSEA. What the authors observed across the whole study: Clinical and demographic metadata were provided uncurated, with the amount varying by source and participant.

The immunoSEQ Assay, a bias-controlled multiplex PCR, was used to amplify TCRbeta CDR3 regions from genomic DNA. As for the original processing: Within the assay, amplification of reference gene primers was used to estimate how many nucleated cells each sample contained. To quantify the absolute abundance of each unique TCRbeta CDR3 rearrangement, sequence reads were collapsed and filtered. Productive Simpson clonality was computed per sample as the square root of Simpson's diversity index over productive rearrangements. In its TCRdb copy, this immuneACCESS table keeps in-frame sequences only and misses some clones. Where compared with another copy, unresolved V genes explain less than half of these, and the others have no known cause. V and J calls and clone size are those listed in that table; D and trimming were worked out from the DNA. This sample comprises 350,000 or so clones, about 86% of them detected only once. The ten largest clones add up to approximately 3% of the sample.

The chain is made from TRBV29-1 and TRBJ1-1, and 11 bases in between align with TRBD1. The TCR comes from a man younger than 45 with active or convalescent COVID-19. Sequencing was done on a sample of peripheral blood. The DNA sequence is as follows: TGCAGCGTTGAGGGACAGGGGGAACAGTTTGAAGCTTTCTTT. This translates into CSVEGQGEQFEAFF.